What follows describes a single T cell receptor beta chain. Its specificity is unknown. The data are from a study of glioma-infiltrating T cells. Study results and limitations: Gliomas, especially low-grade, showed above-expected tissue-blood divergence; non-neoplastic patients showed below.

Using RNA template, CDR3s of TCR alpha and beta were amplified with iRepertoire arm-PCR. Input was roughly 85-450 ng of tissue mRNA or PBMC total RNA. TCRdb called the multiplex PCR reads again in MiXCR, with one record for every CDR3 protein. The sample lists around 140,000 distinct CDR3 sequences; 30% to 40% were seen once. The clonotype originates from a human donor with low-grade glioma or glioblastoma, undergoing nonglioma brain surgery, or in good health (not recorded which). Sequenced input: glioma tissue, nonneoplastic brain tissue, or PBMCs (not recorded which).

This CDR3 is CSVGQGVYEQYF. CDR3 nucleotides: TGCAGCGTCGGACAGGGGGTCTACGAGCAGTACTTC. The chain has TRBV29-1 and TRBJ2-7; 10 positions agree with TRBD1. After removal of 6 bases from V and 3 bases from J, the junction contained 2 bases not matched to a gene. Looked up from germline, CDR1 is SQVTM and CDR2 is ANQGSEA. The CDR3 is made up of 12 amino acids.